Each of the 22 T cell receptor beta chains below was sequenced from the same sample in a study of type 1 and type 2 diabetes patients. Genomic DNA was the PCR template. Multiplex PCR with 30 forward and 13 reverse primers amplified the TCR beta CDR3. TCRdb itself ran the multiplex PCR reads through MiXCR, one entry per CDR3 protein. Among about 270,000 distinct CDR3 sequences listed, around 50% were seen once. Specimen: peripheral blood mononuclear cells (PBMCs). Every receptor here comes from a man between 18 and 29 years old with type 2 diabetes.

The CDR3 DNA reads as TGCAGTGCTAGAGATCGGCGGGAGGGCCGAGATACGCAGTATTTT. It specifies CSARDRREGRDTQYF. This chain uses TRBV20-1 with TRBJ2-3; the match to TRBD2 covers 9 bases. Germline assignment: CDR1 DFQATT and CDR2 SNEGSKA (reference sequence). This CDR3 has 15 amino acids. Trimming removed 0 bases from V and 5 bases from J; junction bases left unmatched: 6.

Comments on this clonotype: Sequence at one end of the junction differs from germline and may be a read error. This chain joins TRBV6-1 and TRBJ1-3, with D unclear. The CDR3 spans 14 residues. The V gene's germline CDR1 is MNHNS and CDR2 SASEGT. The CDR3 loop is CASSEMPSGNTIYF. CDR3 DNA: TGCGCCAGCAGTGAAATGCCCTCTGGAAACACCATATATTTT.

The table lists this clonotype with many counts. This chain uses TRBV2 with TRBJ2-5; D ambiguous. The CDR3 runs to 12 residues. The germline V gene encodes CDR1 SNHLY and CDR2 FYNNEI. Trimming left V 7 bases short and J 4 bases short, with 10 bases between. The CDR3 DNA sequence: TGTGCCAGCATAGGGTTGGGAGAGACCCAGTACTTC. Protein product: CASIGLGETQYF. The variable domain in full, completed from reference TRBV2 and TRBJ2-5, reads EPEVTQTPSHQVTQMGQEVILRCVPISNHLYFYWYRQILGQKVEFLVSFYNNEISEKSEIFDDQFSVERPDGSNFTLKIRSTKLEDSAMYFCASIGLGETQYFGPGTRLLVL.

The CDR3 coding sequence is TGCAGTGCTAGAGGGGTAGGGGGAAACACTGAAGCTTTCTTT. Its translation is CSARGVGGNTEAFF. The chain combines TRBV20-1 with TRBJ1-1; weak D call: TRBD1 (6 bases). Germline CDR1 is DFQATT and CDR2 is SNEGSKA (reference sequence). Trimming took off 1 base at V and 2 bases at J, with 11 bases between the two ends. The CDR3 extends over 14 amino acids.

In its sample, this clonotype was seen a few times. The chain is built from TRBV5-1 and TRBJ1-6; D ambiguous. The V gene's germline CDR1 is SGHRS and CDR2 YFSETQ. Trimming shortened V by 0 bases and J by 7 bases, and 14 bases separated the two germline ends. CDR3 length: 16 amino acids. The CDR3 here is CASSLGPGRVNSPLHF. Written as DNA, the CDR3 is TGCGCCAGCAGCTTGGGACCGGGGAGGGTAAATTCACCCCTCCACTTT. Using reference TRBV5-1 and TRBJ1-6 for the parts outside the CDR3, the full variable domain is KAGVTQTPRYLIKTRGQQVTLSCSPISGHRSVSWYQQTPGQGLQFLFEYFSETQRNKGNFPGRFSGRQFSNSRSEMNVSTLELGDSALYLCASSLGPGRVNSPLHFGNGTRLTVT.

J is TRBJ2-7 and V is TRBV7-2, with D possibly matching TRBD1 (5 bases). The CDR3 sequence is 14 residues long. Germline values: CDR1 SGHTA, CDR2 FQGNSA. The V and J ends lost 2 bases and 6 bases respectively, with 14 bases between them. CDR3 region: CASSLPQGFGEQYF. The CDR3 DNA follows: TGTGCCAGCAGCTTACCGCAGGGATTCGGCGAGCAGTACTTC.

Remarks on this clonotype: The germline gene is not matched at one end of the junction; a read error may be the cause. The rearrangement links TRBV29-1 to TRBJ1-6; D might be TRBD1 (6 bases). Germline CDR1 is SQVTM and CDR2 is ANQGSEA. The CDR3 runs 16 residues. The CDR3 bases are TGCAGCGTTGAATATTTGCGGGGGCGTATTAGTTCACACCTCCACTTT. Protein: CSVEYLRGRISSHLHF.

This CDR3 is CASSKRQTNTEAFF. The DNA of the CDR3 is TGTGCCAGCAGTAAAAGGCAGACGAACACTGAAGCTTTCTTT. This chain connects TRBV13 to TRBJ1-1, with unresolved D. Germline V CDR1 and CDR2: PRHDT, FYEKMQ (reference sequence). The CDR3 is 14 residues long. V was trimmed by 6 bases and J by 1 base, leaving 12 bases between them.

The V and J genes are TRBV28 and TRBJ1-4; 8 bases line up with TRBD1. The germline V gene has CDR1 MDHEN and CDR2 SYDVKM. V lost 2 bases, J lost 14 bases, and 4 bases stayed unmatched. The CDR3 spans 12 residues. In nucleotides, the CDR3 is TGTGCCAGCAGTTTAACGCGACAGGGGCTGTTTTTT. It encodes CASSLTRQGLFF.

The chain employs TRBV9 and TRBJ1-2; 10 nucleotides match TRBD1. Germline V CDR1 and CDR2: SGDLS, YYNGEE. This CDR3 has 23 amino acids. V lost 1 base to trimming and J lost 3 bases; unmatched junction nucleotides: 27. The CDR3 coding sequence is TGTGCCAGCAGCGTAATTTATATGGACAGGGGGGCGAATCCACAAAACCAGGACTATGGCTACACCTTC. It encodes CASSVIYMDRGANPQNQDYGYTF.

The chain employs TRBV19 and TRBJ1-2; TRBD1 is a possible D gene (5 bases). Germline values: CDR1 LNHDA, CDR2 SQIVND (reference sequence). The CDR3 is 14 amino acids. V gave up 9 bases and J gave up 4 bases, with 18 bases separating them. The CDR3 sequence: CASGDRTSVYGYTF. CDR3 DNA: TGTGCCAGCGGCGATAGGACATCCGTCTATGGCTACACCTTC.

The V gene is TRBV12-3 or TRBV12-4, the J gene TRBJ1-2; possibly TRBD1 for D (6 bases). Trimming shortened V by 6 bases and J by 8 bases, and 10 bases separated the two germline ends. This CDR3 has 11 amino acids. CDR3 DNA: TGTGCCAGCAGACGTCAGGGGGGCTACACCTTC. Protein product: CASRRQGGYTF.

V is TRBV9 and J is TRBJ2-3, with 10 bases lining up with TRBD2. With 4 bases clipped from V and 0 bases from J, the junction kept 8 bases outside the gene matches. Germline CDR1 is SGDLS and CDR2 is YYNGEE. This CDR3 has 17 amino acids. CDR3 region: CASSSELAGSSTDTQYF. In nucleotides, the CDR3 is TGTGCCAGCAGCTCCGAACTAGCGGGGTCCAGCACAGATACGCAGTATTTT.

This clonotype has a count of ten or more. CDR3 sequence (DNA): TGCGCCAGCAGTGACTCACTTCACGGGGAGCTGTTTTTT. This codes for CASSDSLHGELFF. The chain links TRBV10-1 to TRBJ2-2; D is ambiguous. The germline V gene encodes CDR1 WNHNN and CDR2 SYGVQD (reference sequence). V gave up 3 bases and J gave up 7 bases, with 9 bases separating them. This CDR3 region has 13 residues.

A few counts support this clonotype. The gene calls are TRBV20-1 and TRBJ2-7; D uncertain. Trimming removed 0 bases at V and 6 bases at J, with 9 bases between. Looked up from germline, CDR1 is DFQATT and CDR2 is SNEGSKA (reference sequence). The CDR3 contains 12 residues. This CDR3 is CSARERRFEQYF. Here the CDR3 DNA reads TGCAGTGCTAGAGAACGTCGGTTCGAGCAGTACTTC.

The CDR3 loop is CASSISYQETQYF. CDR3 bases: TGTGCCAGTAGTATTAGCTACCAAGAGACCCAGTACTTC. This chain links TRBV7-2 with TRBJ2-5; D not certain. Germline CDR1 reads SGHTA; CDR2 reads FQGNSA. This CDR3 has 13 amino acids. Trimming removed 9 bases at V and 0 bases at J, with 11 bases between.

This clonotype has a handful of counts. This rearrangement joins TRBV7-8 to TRBJ2-7, with TRBD2 matching 15 bases. V lost 0 bases to trimming and J lost 4 bases; unmatched junction nucleotides: 4. The length of the CDR3 is 17 residues. The V gene's germline CDR1 is SGHVS and CDR2 FQNEAQ. CDR3 in amino acids: CASSLAGTSGGLYEQYF. CDR3 bases: TGTGCCAGCAGCTTAGCGGGGACTAGCGGGGGGTTGTACGAGCAGTACTTC.

The rearrangement links TRBV6-1 to TRBJ1-2, with D tentatively TRBD1 (6 bases). This CDR3 is 15 amino acids long. Germline V gene lookup returns CDR1 MNHNS and CDR2 SASEGT. V lost 2 bases, J lost 8 bases, and 18 bases lay in between. As DNA, the CDR3 is TGTGCCAGCAGTGAAAGGTGGGGGGCTCCTGGAGGCTACACCTTC. Translating it yields CASSERWGAPGGYTF.

This clonotype was seen a handful of times. DNA of the CDR3: TGCGCCAGCAGCCAACCGGGACTAGCGGACTCCTACAATGAGCAGTTCTTC. Translating gives CASSQPGLADSYNEQFF. The rearrangement uses TRBV4-1 and TRBJ2-1; 11 nucleotides agree with TRBD2. This CDR3 has 17 amino acids. The germline V gene has CDR1 MGHRA and CDR2 YSYEKL. V shed 2 bases, J shed 0 bases, and the junction held 3 bases outside the gene matches.

The J gene is TRBJ2-7, the V gene TRBV19; D is possibly TRBD2 (5 bases). Germline lookup yields CDR1 LNHDA and CDR2 SQIVND (reference sequence). V was clipped by 6 bases and J by 7 bases, with 22 bases between them. This CDR3 has 15 amino acids. CDR3 region: CASRTDGETLGEQYF. DNA for the CDR3: TGTGCCAGTAGAACGGACGGGGAGACCTTGGGTGAGCAGTACTTC.

This CDR3 is CASSLYSDYEQYF. The CDR3 DNA reads as TGCGCCAGCAGCTTATACAGTGACTACGAGCAGTACTTC. V is TRBV5-1 and J is TRBJ2-7, with D hard to call. The length of the CDR3 is 13 residues. The germline CDR1 and CDR2 sequences are SGHRS and YFSETQ. The V end lost 2 bases, the J end lost 3 bases, and 9 bases lay between the germline ends.

This chain connects TRBV5-6 to TRBJ1-2; D is possibly TRBD1 (6 bases). The CDR3 length is 15 residues. Looked up from germline, CDR1 is SGHDT and CDR2 is YYEEEE. The ends were cut back, 1 base at V and 5 bases at J, with 15 bases in the middle. CDR3 residues: CASSLPGGDIYGYTF. As DNA, the CDR3 is TGTGCCAGCAGCTTGCCCGGGGGCGACATTTATGGCTACACCTTC.